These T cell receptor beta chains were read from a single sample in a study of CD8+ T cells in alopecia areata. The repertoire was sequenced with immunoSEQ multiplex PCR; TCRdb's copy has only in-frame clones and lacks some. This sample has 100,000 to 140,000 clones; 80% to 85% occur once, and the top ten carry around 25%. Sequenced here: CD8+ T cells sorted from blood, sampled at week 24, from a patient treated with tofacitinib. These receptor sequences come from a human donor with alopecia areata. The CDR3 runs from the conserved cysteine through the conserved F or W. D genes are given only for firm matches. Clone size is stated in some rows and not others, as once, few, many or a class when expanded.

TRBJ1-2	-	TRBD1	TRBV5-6	TGTGCCAGCAGCTCGCCGGGACAGATAAACTATGGCTACACCTTC	CASSSPGQINYGYTF
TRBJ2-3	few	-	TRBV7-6	TGTGCCAGCAGCTTAGGGAGCGAGGGCACAGATACGCAGTATTTT	CASSLGSEGTDTQYF
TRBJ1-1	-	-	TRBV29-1	TGCAGCGTTGATCGAGGAGCTTTCTTT	CSVDRGAFF
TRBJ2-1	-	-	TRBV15	TGTGCCACCAGCACCTACAATGAGCAGTTCTTC	CATSTYNEQFF
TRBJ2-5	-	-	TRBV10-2	TGCGCCACCCTTACCGGGACGGTGAACCAAGAGACCCAGTACTTC	CATLTGTVNQETQYF
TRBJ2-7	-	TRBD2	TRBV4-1	TGCGCCAGCAGCCCCAGGACTAGCGGGGGCTACGAGCAGTACTTC	CASSPRTSGGYEQYF
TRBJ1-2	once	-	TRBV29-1	TGCAGCGTTGATTATTCAAGCGGCTACACCTTC	CSVDYSSGYTF
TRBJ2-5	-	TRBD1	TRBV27	TGTGCCAGCAGTTTGGGACAGGGCTTGGAGACCCAGTACTTC	CASSLGQGLETQYF
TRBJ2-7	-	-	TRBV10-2	TGCGCCAGCAGTGACCAGGGACCTGCCTACGAGCAGTACTTC	CASSDQGPAYEQYF
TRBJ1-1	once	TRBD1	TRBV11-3	TGTGCCAGCAGCTCGAATCCCGGGACAGAGAACACTGAAGCTTTCTTT	CASSSNPGTENTEAFF
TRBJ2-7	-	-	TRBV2	TGTGCCAGCAGTGGAAATTCCTACGAGCAGTACTTC	CASSGNSYEQYF
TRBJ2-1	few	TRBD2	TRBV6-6	TGTGCCAGCAGTTGGGGGGGGTACAATGAGCAGTTCTTC	CASSWGGYNEQFF
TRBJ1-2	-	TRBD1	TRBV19	TGTGCCAGTAGTCAGGACAGGGTTCTTGGCTACACCTTC	CASSQDRVLGYTF
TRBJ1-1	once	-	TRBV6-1	TGTGCCAGTGAAGCACAGGAATTGAACACTGAAGCTTTCTTT	CASEAQELNTEAFF
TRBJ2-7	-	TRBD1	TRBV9	TGTGCCAGCAGCGCTGAAAACTCCGGGACAGGGATCTACGAGCAGTACTTC	CASSAENSGTGIYEQYF
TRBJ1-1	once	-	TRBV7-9	TGTGCCAGCAGCTTATTGAACACTGAAGCTTTCTTT	CASSLLNTEAFF
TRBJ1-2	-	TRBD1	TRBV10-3	TGTGCCATCAGTGAGAGACAGGGAACTTGGGGCTACACCTTC	CAISERQGTWGYTF
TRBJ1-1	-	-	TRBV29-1	TGCAGCGCCGGAGACGGTAATGAAGCTTTCTTT	CSAGDGNEAFF
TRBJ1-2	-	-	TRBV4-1	TGCGCCAGCAGCCATCTTCCGGGGACCAACTATGGCTACACCTTC	CASSHLPGTNYGYTF
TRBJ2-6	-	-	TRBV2	TGTGCCAGCAGTGAAGCGCTGAGTGGAGGGGCCAACGTCCTGACTTTC	CASSEALSGGANVLTF
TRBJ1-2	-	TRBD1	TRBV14	TGTGCCAGCAGCCGCCTACAGGGACAGGGGGACTATGGCTACACCTTC	CASSRLQGQGDYGYTF
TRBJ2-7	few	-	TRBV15	TGTGCCACCAGCGAGGGGAACGAGCAGTACTTC	CATSEGNEQYF
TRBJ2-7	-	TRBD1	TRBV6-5	TGTGCCAGCAGTTACTCGACAGGGGATGAGCAGTACTTC	CASSYSTGDEQYF
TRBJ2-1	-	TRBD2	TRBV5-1	TGCGCCAGCAGTCTAAGCGGGAGCTCCTACAATGAGCAGTTCTTC	CASSLSGSSYNEQFF
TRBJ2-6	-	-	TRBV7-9	TGTGCCAGCAGCCCCCAATACTCTGGGGCCAACGTCCTGACTTTC	CASSPQYSGANVLTF
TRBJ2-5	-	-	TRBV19	TGTGCCAGTAGTTTCCTCGTTGGACAGCTTGGGGCGGAGACCCAGTACTTC	CASSFLVGQLGAETQYF
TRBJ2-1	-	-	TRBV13	TGTGCCAGCAGCTTAGAACAGGGTGGCTACAATGAGCAGTTCTTC	CASSLEQGGYNEQFF
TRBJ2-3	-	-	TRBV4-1	TGCGCCAGCAGCCAAGAGGAGAGCTCAGATACGCAGTATTTT	CASSQEESSDTQYF
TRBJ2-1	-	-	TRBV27	TGTGCCAGCAAGCCCGGGGGCTACAATGAGCAGTTCTTC	CASKPGGYNEQFF
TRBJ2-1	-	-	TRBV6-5	TGTGCCAGCAGTTACGGTTGGGGGTCGGACAATGAGCAGTTCTTC	CASSYGWGSDNEQFF
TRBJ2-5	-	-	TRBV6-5	TGTGCCAGCATCCTCCAAGAGACCCAGTACTTC	CASILQETQYF
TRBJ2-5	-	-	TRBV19	TGTGCCAGTAGTATAGCAGGGCTTGAGACCCAGTACTTC	CASSIAGLETQYF
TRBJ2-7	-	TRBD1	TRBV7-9	TGTGCCAGCAGCTTAGCCGGGACAGGGACCATCTACGAGCAGTACTTC	CASSLAGTGTIYEQYF
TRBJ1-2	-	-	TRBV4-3	TGCGCCAGCAGCCAAGACGAGGGCGGGTATGGCTACACCTTC	CASSQDEGGYGYTF
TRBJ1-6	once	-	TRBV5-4	TGTGCCAGCAGCCCCTACCCCGGGGGCAATTCACCCCTCCACTTT	CASSPYPGGNSPLHF
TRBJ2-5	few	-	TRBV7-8	TGTGCCAGCACCCCCGAGGTGGTAGCCCAAGAGACCCAGTACTTC	CASTPEVVAQETQYF
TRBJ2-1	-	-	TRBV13	TGTGCCAGCAGCCCGTATGCTGGGTACAATGAGCAGTTCTTC	CASSPYAGYNEQFF
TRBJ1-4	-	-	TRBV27	TGTGCCAGCGGCGGGCGAAATGAAAAACTGTTTTTT	CASGGRNEKLFF
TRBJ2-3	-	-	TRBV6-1	TGTGCCAGCAGTGGAGGGGTTCAGGGAACAGATACGCAGTATTTT	CASSGGVQGTDTQYF
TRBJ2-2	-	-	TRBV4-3	TGCGCCAGCAGCCAAGGACCCACTTGGGCCGGGGAGCTGTTTTTT	CASSQGPTWAGELFF
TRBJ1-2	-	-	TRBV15	TGTGCCACCAGCAGAGATTCCTCGACTAACTATGGCTACACCTTC	CATSRDSSTNYGYTF
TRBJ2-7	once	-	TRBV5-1	TGCGCCAGCAGCTTGGACACCAGCTCCTACGAGCAGTACTTC	CASSLDTSSYEQYF
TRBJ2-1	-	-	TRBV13	TGTGCCAGCAGCCCAAGCCACAGGATCGATGAGCAGTTCTTC	CASSPSHRIDEQFF
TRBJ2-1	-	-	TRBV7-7	TGTGCGGTTCTTCTTAGGATCAACAATGAGCAGTTCTTC	CAVLLRINNEQFF
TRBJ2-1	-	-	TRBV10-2	TGCGCCAGCAGTGCCCAGCATGAGCAGTTCTTC	CASSAQHEQFF
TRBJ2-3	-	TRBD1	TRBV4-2	TGTGCCAGCAGCCAAACGGGACAGGGGAAATCAGATACGCAGTATTTT	CASSQTGQGKSDTQYF
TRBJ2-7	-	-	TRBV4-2	TGTGCCAGCAGCCAAGAGCAAGCAGGGAGCTCCTACGAGCAGTACTTC	CASSQEQAGSSYEQYF
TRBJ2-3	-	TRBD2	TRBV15	TGTGCCACCAGCCGATCGACTAGCGGGGGGGCGGATACGCAGTATTTT	CATSRSTSGGADTQYF